The source of this T cell receptor (beta chain) is a study of blood T cell repertoires in COVID-19. Profiled with immunoSEQ multiplex PCR; TCRdb holds only in-frame clones, not every one. The repertoire consists of 260,000 or so clones, with 80% to 90% occurring once and the leading ten covering 15% to 18%. CDR3 size: 15 residues. CDR1 is SEHNR, CDR2 FQNEAQ, per germline (reference sequence). V was pared by 5 bases and J by 7 bases, with 17 bases between. The sequenced material came from PBMCs or T cells enriched from blood (not recorded which). The chain has TRBV7-9 and TRBJ2-2, with D maybe TRBD2 (6 bases). The sequence was obtained from a young man who had recovered from COVID-19. This CDR3 is CASSLSGGFFGELFF. The DNA for the CDR3 is TGTGCCAGCAGCCTCAGTGGGGGGTTCTTCGGGGAGCTGTTTTTT.